The 26 T cell receptor beta chains below were found in one sample sequenced in a study of neurological immune-mediated disorders. TCRdb redid the calling of the 5' RACE reads with MiXCR, one entry per CDR3 protein. This sample yields over 65,000 distinct CDR3 sequences, of which about 2.5% are seen a single time; around 1.1% belongs to the top ten. Sequences were obtained from PBMCs. The receptors originated from a woman under 40 with multiple sclerosis.

The sample holds many counts of this clonotype. The J gene is TRBJ2-7, the V gene TRBV4-1; 7 positions match TRBD1. After removal of 4 bases from V and 3 bases from J, the junction contained 9 bases not matched to a gene. Germline V CDR1 and CDR2: MGHRA, YSYEKL. This CDR3 is 15 amino acids long. CDR3 in amino acids: CASSPQTGRYYEQYF. The DNA for the CDR3 is TGCGCCAGCAGCCCGCAGACAGGGAGATACTACGAGCAGTACTTC.

This clonotype was counted at least ten times. The rearrangement uses TRBV20-1 and TRBJ2-7, with TRBD2 matching 8 bases. V lost 7 bases to trimming and J lost 0 bases; unmatched junction nucleotides: 5. This CDR3 contains 13 residues. Germline CDR1 is DFQATT and CDR2 is SNEGSKA (reference sequence). CDR3 region: CSVKRETSYEQYF. CDR3 sequence (DNA): TGCAGTGTGAAGCGGGAGACCTCCTACGAGCAGTACTTC.

In its sample, this clonotype was seen many times. The chain combines TRBV20-1 with TRBJ1-1; D uncertain. This CDR3 has 14 residues. V lost 0 bases, J lost 3 bases, and 11 bases lay in between. Germline V CDR1 and CDR2: DFQATT, SNEGSKA (reference sequence). CDR3 bases: TGCAGTGCTAGAGATTTATCGGGGTACACTGAAGCTTTCTTT. Translation: CSARDLSGYTEAFF.

In regard to this clonotype: Being one base from a much bigger clone, this may be a read error. A read error is likely, as this CDR3 ends without the conserved phenylalanine or tryptophan. The chain couples TRBV12-3 or TRBV12-4 to TRBJ2-1; TRBD2 agrees at 10 bases. This CDR3 comprises 14 residues. With V trimmed by 5 bases and J by 5 bases, 3 bases remained unmatched. The DNA for the CDR3 is TGTGCCAGCAGTGGACTAGCGGAGAACAATGAGCAGTTCTGC. It specifies CASSGLAENNEQFC.

This clonotype was seen many times. The chain employs TRBV6-5 and TRBJ1-4, with 7 bases that match TRBD1. V was clipped by 3 bases and J by 8 bases; unmatched bases: 12. Looked up from germline, CDR1 is MNHEY and CDR2 is SVGAGI. The length of the CDR3 is 16 residues. CDR3 in amino acids: CASSYSFGQAGEKLFF. The CDR3 DNA sequence: TGTGCCAGCAGTTATTCGTTCGGACAGGCTGGGGAAAAACTGTTTTTT.

This clonotype was recorded many times. The CDR3 is CATSTSGTYEQYF. The CDR3 nucleotides are TGTGCCACCAGCACTAGCGGAACCTACGAGCAGTACTTC. The chain links TRBV24-1 to TRBJ2-7; 8 bases agree with TRBD2. The CDR3 has 13 residues. V gave up 7 bases and J gave up 2 bases; unmatched junction bases: 3. Germline V lookup: CDR1 KGHDR, CDR2 SFDVKD.

This clonotype was found many times. This chain links TRBV20-1 with TRBJ2-1; 7 positions agree with TRBD2. The germline gives CDR1 DFQATT, CDR2 SNEGSKA (reference sequence). The CDR3 spans 13 residues. CDR3 amino acids: CSTLAADYNEQFF. The DNA of the CDR3 is TGCAGCACCCTAGCGGCCGATTACAATGAGCAGTTCTTC.

At least ten counts were recorded for this clonotype. This chain uses TRBV7-9 with TRBJ2-1, with 7 bases that match TRBD1. CDR1 SEHNR and CDR2 FQNEAQ come from the germline V gene (reference sequence). This CDR3 spans 15 amino acids. Unmatched junction bases numbered 13, after V lost 6 bases and J lost 8 bases. Here the CDR3 reads CASRYDRVPGHEQFF. The CDR3 DNA is TGTGCCAGCAGGTACGACAGGGTACCGGGCCATGAGCAGTTCTTC.

This clonotype was seen a handful of times. This clone may be a read error of a much larger clone one base away. This sequence joins TRBV2 and TRBJ2-7; D not certain. Germline V gene data show CDR1 as SNHLY and CDR2 as FYNNEI. V gave up 10 bases and J gave up 2 bases, with 6 bases separating them. The CDR3 runs 10 residues. In DNA form, the CDR3 reads TGTGCCACCGTGGCCTACGAGCAGTACTTC. It encodes CATVAYEQYF.

Details on this clonotype: Possible read error: a much larger clone is one base away. Given the absence of the conserved phenylalanine or tryptophan at the CDR3 end, a read error is likely. The chain links TRBV20-1 to TRBJ2-7; 10 nucleotides agree with TRBD1. The ends lost 6 bases at V and 6 bases at J; junction bases unmatched: 5. The CDR3 contains 12 residues. CDR1 and CDR2 from the germline V gene are DFQATT and SNEGSKA (reference sequence). This chain's CDR3 is CSAFDRGREQYI. The CDR3 DNA reads TGCAGTGCCTTCGACAGGGGGCGCGAGCAGTACATC.

This clonotype was observed at least ten times. The chain is built from TRBV29-1 and TRBJ1-1; D remains unclear. The CDR3 totals 14 residues. V was pared by 0 bases and J by 1 base, with 9 bases between. Per germline, CDR1 SQVTM and CDR2 ANQGSEA. CDR3: CSVEDPSGNTEAFF. DNA for the CDR3: TGCAGCGTTGAAGACCCCAGCGGGAACACTGAAGCTTTCTTT.

This clonotype came up many times. The chain links TRBV20-1 to TRBJ2-7; TRBD2 aligns across 8 bases. The V segment lost 4 bases and the J segment 3 bases; nucleotides outside the gene matches: 11. The CDR3 is made up of 15 amino acids. Germline CDR1 DFQATT, CDR2 SNEGSKA (reference sequence). The CDR3 DNA is TGCAGTGCTACCCCCCCCGCGGGAGGAGGCTACGAGCAGTACTTC. This translates into CSATPPAGGGYEQYF.

This clonotype was counted many times. The chain combines TRBV11-2 with TRBJ2-1; 10 bases are shared with TRBD1. The CDR3 runs to 15 residues. Germline values: CDR1 SGHAT, CDR2 FQNNGV. The V and J ends lost 10 bases and 7 bases, in that order; junction bases with no gene match: 13. The CDR3 is CAIPKTGGIGNEQFF. DNA for the CDR3: TGTGCCATTCCAAAGACAGGGGGCATTGGAAATGAGCAGTTCTTC.

The sample holds many counts of this clonotype. The chain uses TRBV7-9 and TRBJ2-7, with 7 bases lining up with TRBD2. Trimming cost V 5 bases and J 4 bases; bases outside gene matches: 11. Germline lookup yields CDR1 SEHNR and CDR2 FQNEAQ (reference sequence). The CDR3 spans 15 residues. The CDR3 sequence is CASSSTGGRGYEQYF. Here the CDR3 DNA reads TGTGCCAGCAGCAGCACGGGTGGGAGGGGATACGAGCAGTACTTC.

This clonotype was counted between two and nine times. This chain joins TRBV3-1 and TRBJ1-2, with D possibly TRBD1 on 5 matching bases. Trimming removed 5 bases from V and 2 bases from J, with 12 bases in between. This CDR3 has 14 amino acids. Germline CDR1 and CDR2: LGHDT and YNNKEL (reference sequence). This CDR3 reads CASSNGGANYGYTF. DNA for the CDR3: TGTGCCAGCAGCAATGGGGGTGCGAACTATGGCTACACCTTC. The full variable domain, its missing parts supplied by reference TRBV3-1 and TRBJ1-2, is DTAVSQTPKYLVTQMGNDKSIKCEQNLGHDTMYWYKQDSKKFLKIMFSYNNKELIINETVPNRFSPKSPDKAHLNLHINSLELGDSAVYFCASSNGGANYGYTFGSGTRLTVV.

Concerning this clonotype: This clone may be a read error of a much larger clone one base away. The gene calls are TRBV20-1 and TRBJ1-1; D gene uncertain. The germline V gene has CDR1 DFQATT and CDR2 SNEGSKA (reference sequence). V was shortened by 3 bases and J by 6 bases, with 14 bases between the two germline ends. The CDR3 consists of 13 residues. The CDR3, as DNA: TGCAGTGCTAGGGGTTTGGGAACCGCTGAAGCTTTCTTT. Amino acid sequence: CSARGLGTAEAFF.

The sample holds many counts of this clonotype. This chain links TRBV6-6 with TRBJ2-3; D not certain. The germline V gene encodes CDR1 MNHNY and CDR2 SVGAGI (reference sequence). Deletions cut 6 bases from V and 6 bases from J, with 10 bases between. The CDR3 runs 12 residues. The CDR3 DNA is TGTGCCAGCAGCCCCGGAACGGATACGCAGTATTTT. It specifies CASSPGTDTQYF.

This clonotype appeared many times. The gene calls are TRBV28 and TRBJ2-1; 7 bases are shared with TRBD1. V trimming: 5 bases; J trimming: 5 bases; junction bases outside the gene matches: 9. This CDR3 is 15 amino acids long. Germline CDR1 and CDR2: MDHEN and SYDVKM. As DNA, the CDR3 is TGTGCCAGCAGTCCAGCACAGGGGAGCCACAATGAGCAGTTCTTC. Protein sequence: CASSPAQGSHNEQFF.

This clonotype was picked up many times. The V call is TRBV7-2, the J call TRBJ2-7; 11 bases are a match to TRBD2. The CDR3 is made up of 14 amino acids. Looked up from germline, CDR1 is SGHTA and CDR2 is FQGNSA. V lost 1 base, J lost 6 bases, and 2 bases stayed unmatched. The CDR3 loop is CASSLVGTSGEQYF. The DNA for the CDR3 is TGTGCCAGCAGCTTAGTTGGGACTAGCGGCGAGCAGTACTTC. The full variable domain, its missing parts supplied by reference TRBV7-2 and TRBJ2-7, is GAGVSQSPSNKVTEKGKDVELRCDPISGHTALYWYRQSLGQGLEFLIYFQGNSAPDKSGLPSDRFSAERTGGSVSTLTIQRTQQEDSAVYLCASSLVGTSGEQYFGPGTRLTVT.

There are many counts of this clonotype. This chain connects TRBV7-6 to TRBJ1-4, with D possibly TRBD1 on 5 matching bases. Germline V gives CDR1 SGHVS, CDR2 FNYEAQ. Trimming removed 2 bases from V and 5 bases from J, with 15 bases in between. There are 16 residues in the CDR3. For the CDR3, the DNA is TGTGCCAGCAGCTTAAAAGGGGCAGGACCGAATGAAAAACTGTTTTTT. Its protein is CASSLKGAGPNEKLFF.

This clonotype was seen many times. V usage is TRBV7-3 and J usage is TRBJ2-1; 10 nucleotides align to TRBD2. CDR3 length: 17 amino acids. Unmatched junction bases numbered 12, after V lost 2 bases and J lost 8 bases. Germline V gene sequence: CDR1 SGHTA, CDR2 FQGTGA. The CDR3 protein is CASSLEGVPAGGHEQFF. CDR3 in DNA: TGTGCCAGCAGCTTAGAAGGGGTGCCAGCGGGAGGGCATGAGCAGTTCTTC.

The gene calls are TRBV12-3 or TRBV12-4 and TRBJ2-1, with D uncertain. The V gene lost 1 base and the J gene lost 6 bases, with 10 bases spanning the gap. CDR3 length: 14 amino acids. CDR3 residues: CASSLDKGSNEQFF. The DNA of the CDR3 is TGTGCCAGCAGTTTAGATAAAGGTTCCAATGAGCAGTTCTTC.

This clonotype has a count of ten or more. J is TRBJ2-1 and V is TRBV18; D is unresolved. CDR3 length: 15 residues. Germline CDR1 and CDR2: KGHSH and LQKENI. Trimming took off 5 bases at V and 0 bases at J, with 11 bases between the two ends. The CDR3: CASSYAQSSYNEQFF. In DNA form, the CDR3 reads TGTGCCAGCTCATATGCGCAGAGCTCCTACAATGAGCAGTTCTTC.

There are many counts of this clonotype. This chain joins TRBV20-1 and TRBJ2-3; 8 nucleotides agree with TRBD2. Germline V gene data show CDR1 as DFQATT and CDR2 as SNEGSKA (reference sequence). V shed 2 bases, J shed 3 bases, and the junction held 4 bases outside the gene matches. The CDR3 is made up of 14 amino acids. CDR3 nucleotides: TGCAGTGCTAGAAGAGCGGGAGAGACAGATACGCAGTATTTT. It encodes CSARRAGETDTQYF.

There are many counts of this clonotype. The V gene is TRBV5-5, the J gene TRBJ2-7, with TRBD1 identical over 7 bases. The CDR3 totals 15 residues. V was clipped by 4 bases and J by 2 bases; unmatched bases: 9. Germline assignment: CDR1 SGHKS and CDR2 YYEKEE (reference sequence). The CDR3 bases are TGTGCCAGCAGCAGGCCCGGGACAGTTACCTACGAGCAGTACTTC. Translating it yields CASSRPGTVTYEQYF.

This clonotype was detected ten times or more. The rearrangement joins TRBV7-2 to TRBJ2-3; D ambiguous. The CDR3 totals 14 residues. Germline assignment: CDR1 SGHTA and CDR2 FQGNSA. Trimming cost V 1 base and J 0 bases, with 5 bases left between them. The CDR3 sequence is CASSLGSSTDTQYF. CDR3 bases: TGTGCCAGCAGCTTAGGCTCCAGCACAGATACGCAGTATTTT. Supplemented by reference TRBV7-2 and TRBJ2-3, the full variable domain reads GAGVSQSPSNKVTEKGKDVELRCDPISGHTALYWYRQSLGQGLEFLIYFQGNSAPDKSGLPSDRFSAERTGGSVSTLTIQRTQQEDSAVYLCASSLGSSTDTQYFGPGTRLTVL.